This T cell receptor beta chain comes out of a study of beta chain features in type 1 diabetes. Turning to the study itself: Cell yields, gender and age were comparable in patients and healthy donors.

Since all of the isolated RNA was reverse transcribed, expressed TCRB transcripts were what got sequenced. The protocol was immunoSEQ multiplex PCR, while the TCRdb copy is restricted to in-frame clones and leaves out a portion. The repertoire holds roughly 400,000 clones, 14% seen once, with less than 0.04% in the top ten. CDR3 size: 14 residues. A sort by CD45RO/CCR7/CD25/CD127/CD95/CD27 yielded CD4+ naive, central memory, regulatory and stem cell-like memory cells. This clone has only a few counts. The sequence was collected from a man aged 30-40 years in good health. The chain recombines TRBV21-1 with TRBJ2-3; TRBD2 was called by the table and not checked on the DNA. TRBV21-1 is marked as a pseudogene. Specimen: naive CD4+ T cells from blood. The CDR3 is CASSLTGSTDTQYF. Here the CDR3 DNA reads TGTGCCAGCAGTTTAACGGGGAGCACAGATACGCAGTATTTT.